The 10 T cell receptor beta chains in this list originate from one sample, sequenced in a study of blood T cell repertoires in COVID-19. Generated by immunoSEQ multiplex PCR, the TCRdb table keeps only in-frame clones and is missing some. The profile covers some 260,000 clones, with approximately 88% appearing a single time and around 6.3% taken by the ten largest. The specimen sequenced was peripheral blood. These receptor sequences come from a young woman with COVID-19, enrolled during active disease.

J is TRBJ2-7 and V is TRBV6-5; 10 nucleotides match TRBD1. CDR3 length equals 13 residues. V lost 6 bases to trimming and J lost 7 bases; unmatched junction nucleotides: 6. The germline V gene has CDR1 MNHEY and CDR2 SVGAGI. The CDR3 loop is CASSRDRGREQYF. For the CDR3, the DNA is TGTGCCAGCAGCCGAGACAGGGGGCGAGAGCAGTACTTC.

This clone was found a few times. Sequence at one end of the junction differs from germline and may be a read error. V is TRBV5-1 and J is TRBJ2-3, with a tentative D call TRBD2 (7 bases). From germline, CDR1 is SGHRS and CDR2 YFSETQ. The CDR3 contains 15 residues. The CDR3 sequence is CASRLGGHGTDTQYF. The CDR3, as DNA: TGCGCCAGCAGATTGGGGGGGCACGGCACAGATACGCAGTATTTT.

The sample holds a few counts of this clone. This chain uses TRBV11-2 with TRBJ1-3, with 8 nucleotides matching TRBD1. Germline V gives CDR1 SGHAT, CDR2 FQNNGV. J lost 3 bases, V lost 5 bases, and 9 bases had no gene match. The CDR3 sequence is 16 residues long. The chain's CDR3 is CASSLTGGFIGNTIYF. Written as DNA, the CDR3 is TGTGCCAGCAGCCTCACAGGGGGATTTATTGGAAACACCATATATTTT.

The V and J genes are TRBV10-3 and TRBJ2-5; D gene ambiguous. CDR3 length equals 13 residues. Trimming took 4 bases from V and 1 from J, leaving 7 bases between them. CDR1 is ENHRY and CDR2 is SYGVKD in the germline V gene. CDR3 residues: CAISVQAQETQYF. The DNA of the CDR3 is TGTGCCATCAGTGTTCAAGCCCAAGAGACCCAGTACTTC.

CDR3: CASSHPPPGKETQYF. CDR3 DNA: TGTGCCAGCAGCCACCCTCCTCCGGGTAAGGAGACCCAGTACTTC. This chain uses TRBV3-1 (or the pseudogene TRBV3-2) with TRBJ2-5; D is ambiguous. The V end was cut by 3 bases, the J end by 5 bases, with 16 bases between. CDR3 length equals 15 residues. Looked up from germline, CDR1 is LGHDT and CDR2 is YNNKEL (reference sequence).

The CDR3 coding sequence is TGCAGTGCCACCACAGGGGCCGAGCAGTACTTC. This encodes CSATTGAEQYF. V gene TRBV20-1 combines with J gene TRBJ2-7, with 7 bases aligning to TRBD1. The V segment lost 6 bases and the J segment 6 bases; nucleotides outside the gene matches: 5. Germline V gene sequence: CDR1 DFQATT, CDR2 SNEGSKA (reference sequence). The CDR3 has 11 residues.

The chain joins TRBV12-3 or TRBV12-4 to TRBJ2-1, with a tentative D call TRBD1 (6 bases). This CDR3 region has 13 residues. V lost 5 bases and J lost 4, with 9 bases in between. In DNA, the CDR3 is TGTGCCAGCAGTGAGGACAGTTACAATGAGCAGTTCTTC. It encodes CASSEDSYNEQFF.

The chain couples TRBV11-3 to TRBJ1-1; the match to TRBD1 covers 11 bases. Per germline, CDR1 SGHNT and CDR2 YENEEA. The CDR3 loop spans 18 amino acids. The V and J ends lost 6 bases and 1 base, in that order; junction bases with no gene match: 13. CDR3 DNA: TGTGCCAGCAGTTTGAGGCCCGGACAGGGGGCCTCGAACACTGAAGCTTTCTTT. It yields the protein CASSLRPGQGASNTEAFF.

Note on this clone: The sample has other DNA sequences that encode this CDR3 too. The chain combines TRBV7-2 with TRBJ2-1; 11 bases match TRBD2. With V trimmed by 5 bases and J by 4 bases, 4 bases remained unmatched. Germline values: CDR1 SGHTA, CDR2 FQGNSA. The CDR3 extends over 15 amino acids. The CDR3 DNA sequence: TGTGCCAGCAGCCCCCTAGCGGGAGGATACAATGAGCAGTTCTTC. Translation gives CASSPLAGGYNEQFF.

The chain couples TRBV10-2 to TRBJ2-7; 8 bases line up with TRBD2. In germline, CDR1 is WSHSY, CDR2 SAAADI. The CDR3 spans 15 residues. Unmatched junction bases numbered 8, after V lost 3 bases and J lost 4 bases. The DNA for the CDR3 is TGCGCCAGCAGTGACCCCCACGGGGGGGGATACGAGCAGTACTTC. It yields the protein CASSDPHGGGYEQYF.